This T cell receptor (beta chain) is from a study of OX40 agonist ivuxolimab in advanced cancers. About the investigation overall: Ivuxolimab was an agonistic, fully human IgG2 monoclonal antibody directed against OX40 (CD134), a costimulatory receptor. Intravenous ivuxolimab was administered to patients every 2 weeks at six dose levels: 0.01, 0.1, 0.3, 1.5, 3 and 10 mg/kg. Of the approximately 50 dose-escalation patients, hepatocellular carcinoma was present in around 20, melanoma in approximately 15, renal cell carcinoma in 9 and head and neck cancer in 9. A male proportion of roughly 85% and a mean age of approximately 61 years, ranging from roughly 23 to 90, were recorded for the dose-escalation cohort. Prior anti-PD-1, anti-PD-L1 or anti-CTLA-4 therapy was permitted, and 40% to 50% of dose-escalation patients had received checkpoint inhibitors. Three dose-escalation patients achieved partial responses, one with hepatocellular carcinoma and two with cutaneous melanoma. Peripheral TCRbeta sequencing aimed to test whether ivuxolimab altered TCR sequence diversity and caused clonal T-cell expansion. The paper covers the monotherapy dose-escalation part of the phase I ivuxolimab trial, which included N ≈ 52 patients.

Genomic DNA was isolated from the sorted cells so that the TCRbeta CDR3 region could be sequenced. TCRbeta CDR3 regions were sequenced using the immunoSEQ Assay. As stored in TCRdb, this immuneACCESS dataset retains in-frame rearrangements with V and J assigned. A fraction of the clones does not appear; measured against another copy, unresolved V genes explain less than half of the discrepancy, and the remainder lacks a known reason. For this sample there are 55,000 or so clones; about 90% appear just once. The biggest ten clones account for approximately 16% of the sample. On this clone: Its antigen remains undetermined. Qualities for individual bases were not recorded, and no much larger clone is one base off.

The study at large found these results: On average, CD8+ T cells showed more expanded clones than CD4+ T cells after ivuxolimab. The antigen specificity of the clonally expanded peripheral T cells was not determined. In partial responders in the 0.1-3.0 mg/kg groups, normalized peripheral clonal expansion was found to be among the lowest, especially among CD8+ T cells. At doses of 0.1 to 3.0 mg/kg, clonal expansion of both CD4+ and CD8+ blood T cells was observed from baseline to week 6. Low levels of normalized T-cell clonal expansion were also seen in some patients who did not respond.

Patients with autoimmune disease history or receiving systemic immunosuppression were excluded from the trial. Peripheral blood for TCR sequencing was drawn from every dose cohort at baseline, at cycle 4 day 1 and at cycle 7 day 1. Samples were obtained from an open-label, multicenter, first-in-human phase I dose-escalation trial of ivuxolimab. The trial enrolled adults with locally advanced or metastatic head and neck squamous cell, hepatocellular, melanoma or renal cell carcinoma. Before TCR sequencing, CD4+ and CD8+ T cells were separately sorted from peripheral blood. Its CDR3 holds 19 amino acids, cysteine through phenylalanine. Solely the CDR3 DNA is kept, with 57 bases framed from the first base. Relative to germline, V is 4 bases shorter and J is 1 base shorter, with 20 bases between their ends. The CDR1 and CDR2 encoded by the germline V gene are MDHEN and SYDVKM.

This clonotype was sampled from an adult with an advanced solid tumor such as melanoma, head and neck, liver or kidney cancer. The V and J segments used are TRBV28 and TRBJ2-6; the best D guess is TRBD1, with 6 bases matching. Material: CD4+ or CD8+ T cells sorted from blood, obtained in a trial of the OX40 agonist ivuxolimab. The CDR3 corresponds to CASSSPPTGAFSGANVLTF. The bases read TGTGCCAGCAGTTCCCCTCCGACAGGTGCCTTTTCTGGGGCCAACGTCCTGACTTTC.